This entry is about one TCR beta chain. Participants had their cohort set by participant-reported clinical history. This entry belongs to a study of blood T cell repertoires in COVID-19. The protocol was immunoSEQ multiplex PCR, while the TCRdb copy is restricted to in-frame clones and leaves out a portion. The sample holds about 250,000 clones, around 86% seen once. After removal of 3 bases from V and 7 bases from J, the junction contained 5 bases not matched to a gene. CDR3 size: 15 residues. Per the germline V gene, CDR1 is SGDLS and CDR2 is YYNGEE. The chain combines TRBV9 with TRBJ1-4; the match to TRBD1 covers 11 bases. What was sequenced was PBMCs or T cells enriched from blood (not recorded which). This TCR was recovered from a man between 40 and 49 years old who had recovered from COVID-19. The CDR3 reads CASSARGTGGEKLFF. Here the CDR3 DNA reads TGTGCCAGCAGCGCAAGGGGGACAGGGGGTGAAAAACTGTTTTTT.